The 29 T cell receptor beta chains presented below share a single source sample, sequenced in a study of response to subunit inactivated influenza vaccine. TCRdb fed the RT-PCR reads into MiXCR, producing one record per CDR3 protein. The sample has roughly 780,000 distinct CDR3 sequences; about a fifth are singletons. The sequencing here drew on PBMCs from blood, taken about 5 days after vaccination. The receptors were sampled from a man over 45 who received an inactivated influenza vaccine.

DNA of the CDR3: TGCAGTGCTAGAGAGACAGATACCGGGGAGCTGTTTTTT. Amino acids: CSARETDTGELFF. The chain couples TRBV20-1 to TRBJ2-2, with D possibly matching TRBD1 (5 bases). The V end was cut by 0 bases, the J end by 5 bases, with 7 bases between. CDR3 length: 13 residues. Germline V lookup: CDR1 DFQATT, CDR2 SNEGSKA (reference sequence).

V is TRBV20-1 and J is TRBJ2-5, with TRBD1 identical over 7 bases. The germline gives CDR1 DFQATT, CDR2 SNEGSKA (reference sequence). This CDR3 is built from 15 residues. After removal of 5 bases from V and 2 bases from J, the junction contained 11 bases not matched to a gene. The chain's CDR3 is CSARSGTEQQETQYF. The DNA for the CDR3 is TGCAGTGCTCGTTCCGGGACAGAGCAACAAGAGACCCAGTACTTC.

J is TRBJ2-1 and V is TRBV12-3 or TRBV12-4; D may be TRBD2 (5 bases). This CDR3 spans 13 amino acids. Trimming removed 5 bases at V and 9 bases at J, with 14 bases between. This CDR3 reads CASSPKLEGEQFF. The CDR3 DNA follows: TGTGCCAGCAGTCCGAAACTAGAAGGTGAGCAGTTCTTC.

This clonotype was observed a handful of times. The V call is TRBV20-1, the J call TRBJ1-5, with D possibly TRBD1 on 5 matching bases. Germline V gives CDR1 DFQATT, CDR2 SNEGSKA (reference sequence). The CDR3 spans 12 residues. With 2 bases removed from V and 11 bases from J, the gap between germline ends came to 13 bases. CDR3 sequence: CSARTRRGAQHF. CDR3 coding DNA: TGCAGTGCTAGAACTCGACGAGGGGCCCAGCATTTT.

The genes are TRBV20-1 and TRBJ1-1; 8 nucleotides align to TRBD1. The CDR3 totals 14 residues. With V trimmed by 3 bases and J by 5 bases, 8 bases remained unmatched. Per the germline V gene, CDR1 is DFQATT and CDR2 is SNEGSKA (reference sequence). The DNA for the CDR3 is TGCAGTGCTAGTAGACAGGGGACGGGGACTGAAGCTTTCTTT. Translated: CSASRQGTGTEAFF.

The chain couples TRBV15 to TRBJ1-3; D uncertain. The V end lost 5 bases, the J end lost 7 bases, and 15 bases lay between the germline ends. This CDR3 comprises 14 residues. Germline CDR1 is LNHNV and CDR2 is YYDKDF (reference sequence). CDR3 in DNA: TGTGCCACCAGCCCCCGGGGAGGGTGGAACACCATATATTTT. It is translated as CATSPRGGWNTIYF.

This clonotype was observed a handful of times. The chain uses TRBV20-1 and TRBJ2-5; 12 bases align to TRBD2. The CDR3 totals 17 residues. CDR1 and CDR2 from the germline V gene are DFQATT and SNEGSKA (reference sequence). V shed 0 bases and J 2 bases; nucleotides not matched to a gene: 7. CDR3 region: CSARDSRGLAGQETQYF. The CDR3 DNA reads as TGCAGTGCTAGAGACTCTAGGGGACTAGCGGGTCAAGAGACCCAGTACTTC.

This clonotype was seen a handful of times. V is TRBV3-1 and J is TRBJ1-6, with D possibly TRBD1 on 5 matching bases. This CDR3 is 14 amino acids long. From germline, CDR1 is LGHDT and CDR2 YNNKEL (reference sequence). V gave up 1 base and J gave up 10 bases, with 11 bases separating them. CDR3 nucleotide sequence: TGTGCCAGCAGCCAAGGGGGGGGTCGCTCACCCCTCCACTTT. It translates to CASSQGGGRSPLHF.

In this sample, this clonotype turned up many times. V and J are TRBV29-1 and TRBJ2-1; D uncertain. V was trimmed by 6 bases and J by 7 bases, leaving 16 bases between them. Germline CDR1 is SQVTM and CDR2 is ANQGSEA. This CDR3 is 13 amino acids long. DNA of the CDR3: TGCAGCGTGTCAGGTATTTCCAGTAATGAGCAGTTCTTC. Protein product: CSVSGISSNEQFF.

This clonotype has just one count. CDR3 sequence reads: CASSLSGIYNSPLHF. Here the CDR3 DNA reads TGTGCCAGCAGTCTTAGCGGGATCTATAATTCACCCCTCCACTTT. This chain joins TRBV3-1 and TRBJ1-6; D is uncertain. CDR1 is LGHDT and CDR2 is YNNKEL in the germline V gene (reference sequence). V lost 6 bases and J lost 3, with 12 bases in between. The CDR3 is 15 residues long. Based on the CDR3 plus reference TRBV3-1 and TRBJ1-6, the full variable domain is DTAVSQTPKYLVTQMGNDKSIKCEQNLGHDTMYWYKQDSKKFLKIMFSYNNKELIINETVPNRFSPKSPDKAHLNLHINSLELGDSAVYFCASSLSGIYNSPLHFGNGTRLTVT.

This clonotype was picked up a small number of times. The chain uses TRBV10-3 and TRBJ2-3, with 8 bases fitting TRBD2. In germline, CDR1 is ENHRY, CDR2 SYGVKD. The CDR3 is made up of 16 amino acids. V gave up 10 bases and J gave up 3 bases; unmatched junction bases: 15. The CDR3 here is CASTPMGLGVTDTQYF. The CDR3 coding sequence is TGTGCCAGCACCCCCATGGGACTAGGGGTGACAGATACGCAGTATTTT.

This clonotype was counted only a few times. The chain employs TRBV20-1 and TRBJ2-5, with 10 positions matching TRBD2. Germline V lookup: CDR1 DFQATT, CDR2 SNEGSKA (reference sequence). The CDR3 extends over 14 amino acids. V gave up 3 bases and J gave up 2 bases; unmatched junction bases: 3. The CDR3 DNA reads TGCAGTGCTAGCGAACTAGCGGGACAAGAGACCCAGTACTTC. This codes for CSASELAGQETQYF.

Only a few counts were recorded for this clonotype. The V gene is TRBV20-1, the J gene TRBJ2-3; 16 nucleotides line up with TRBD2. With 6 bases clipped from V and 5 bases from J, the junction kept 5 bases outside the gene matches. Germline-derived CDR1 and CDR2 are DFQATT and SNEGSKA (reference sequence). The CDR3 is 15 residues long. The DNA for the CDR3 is TGCAGTGCCCGGGGACTAGCGGGAGGGTTAGATACGCAGTATTTT. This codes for CSARGLAGGLDTQYF.

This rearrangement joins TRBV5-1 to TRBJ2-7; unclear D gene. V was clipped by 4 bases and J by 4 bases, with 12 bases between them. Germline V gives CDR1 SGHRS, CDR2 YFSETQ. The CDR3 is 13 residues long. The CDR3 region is CASSAGQVYEQYF. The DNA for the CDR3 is TGCGCCAGCAGCGCCGGTCAAGTTTACGAGCAGTACTTC.

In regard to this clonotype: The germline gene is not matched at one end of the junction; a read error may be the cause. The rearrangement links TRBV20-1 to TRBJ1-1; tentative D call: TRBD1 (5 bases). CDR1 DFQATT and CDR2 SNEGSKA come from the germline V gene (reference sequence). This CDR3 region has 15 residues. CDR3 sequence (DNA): TGCAGTGCTACCAGTCAGGGATCTTGGATCACTGAAGCCTTCTTT. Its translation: CSATSQGSWITEAFF.

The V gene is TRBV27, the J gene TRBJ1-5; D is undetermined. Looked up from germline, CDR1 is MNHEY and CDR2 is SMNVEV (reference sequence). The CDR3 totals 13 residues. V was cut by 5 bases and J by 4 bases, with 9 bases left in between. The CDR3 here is CASSVSPNQPQHF. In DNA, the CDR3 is TGTGCCAGCAGTGTTAGCCCAAATCAGCCCCAGCATTTT.

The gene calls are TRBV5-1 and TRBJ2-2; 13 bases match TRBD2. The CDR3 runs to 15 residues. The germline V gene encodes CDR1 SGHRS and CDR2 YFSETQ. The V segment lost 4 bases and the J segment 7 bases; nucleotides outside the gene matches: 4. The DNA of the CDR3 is TGCGCCAGCAGCAGCGGGACTAGCGGGAACGGGGAGCTGTTTTTT. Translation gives CASSSGTSGNGELFF.

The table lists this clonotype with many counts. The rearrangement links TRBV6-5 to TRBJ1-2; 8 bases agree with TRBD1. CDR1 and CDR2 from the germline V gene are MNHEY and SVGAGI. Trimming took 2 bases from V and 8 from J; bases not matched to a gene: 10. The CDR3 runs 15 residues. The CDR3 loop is CASSYKQGATKGYTF. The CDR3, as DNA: TGTGCCAGCAGTTACAAGCAGGGGGCGACGAAAGGCTACACCTTC.

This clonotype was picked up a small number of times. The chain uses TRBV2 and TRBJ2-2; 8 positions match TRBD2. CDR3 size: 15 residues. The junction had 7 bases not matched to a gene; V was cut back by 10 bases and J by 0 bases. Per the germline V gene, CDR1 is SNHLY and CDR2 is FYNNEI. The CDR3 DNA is TGTGCCACGGGACTTAGCGGGGCGAACACCGGGGAGCTGTTTTTT. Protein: CATGLSGANTGELFF.

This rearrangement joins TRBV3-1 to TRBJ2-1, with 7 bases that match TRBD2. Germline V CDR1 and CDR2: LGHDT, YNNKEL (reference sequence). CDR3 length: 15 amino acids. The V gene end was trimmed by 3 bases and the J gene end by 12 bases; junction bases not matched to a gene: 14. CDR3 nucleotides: TGTGCCAGCAGCCACCCTCGGCTTAGCGGGCTCGGGCAGTTCTTC. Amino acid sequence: CASSHPRLSGLGQFF.

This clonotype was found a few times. The CDR3 sequence: CASSPQQVISYNEQFF. CDR3 bases: TGTGCCAGCAGCCCGCAACAGGTCATCTCCTACAATGAGCAGTTCTTC. The chain carries TRBV7-9 and TRBJ2-1; maybe TRBD1 (5 bases). CDR1 is SEHNR, CDR2 FQNEAQ, per germline (reference sequence). The CDR3 contains 16 residues. The germline V and J ends were trimmed by 5 bases and 0 bases, with 14 bases remaining between them.

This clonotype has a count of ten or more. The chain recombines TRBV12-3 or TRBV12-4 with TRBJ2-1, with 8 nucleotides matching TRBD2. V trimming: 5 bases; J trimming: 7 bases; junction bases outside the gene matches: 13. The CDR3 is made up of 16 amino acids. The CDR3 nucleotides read TGTGCCAGCAGTCTTGCAGCGGGAGTGGTTGAAAATGAGCAGTTCTTC. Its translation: CASSLAAGVVENEQFF.

The CDR3 spells CASSYLLAVYEQYF. The CDR3 DNA reads as TGTGCCAGCAGTTACTTGCTAGCGGTATACGAGCAGTACTTC. The genes are TRBV6-2 or TRBV6-3 and TRBJ2-7; 7 nucleotides match TRBD2. The CDR3 covers 14 residues. Germline V lookup: CDR1 MNHEY, CDR2 SVGEGT. Unmatched junction bases numbered 4, after V lost 1 base and J lost 4 bases.

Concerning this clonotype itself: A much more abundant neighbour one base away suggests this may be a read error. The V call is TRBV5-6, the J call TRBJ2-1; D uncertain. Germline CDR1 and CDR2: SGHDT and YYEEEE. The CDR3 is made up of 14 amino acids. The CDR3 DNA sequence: TGTGCCAGCAGTCCCCAACGGCAGAACAATGAGCAGCTCTTC. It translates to CASSPQRQNNEQLF.

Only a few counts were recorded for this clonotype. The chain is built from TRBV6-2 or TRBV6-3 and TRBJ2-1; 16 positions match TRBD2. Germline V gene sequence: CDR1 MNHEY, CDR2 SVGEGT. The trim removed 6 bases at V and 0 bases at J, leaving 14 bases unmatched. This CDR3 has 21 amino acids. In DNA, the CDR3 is TGTGCCAGCAGAAGGAATACCGGGACTAGCGGGAGGGGGTCCTCCTACAATGAGCAGTTCTTC. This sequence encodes CASRRNTGTSGRGSSYNEQFF.

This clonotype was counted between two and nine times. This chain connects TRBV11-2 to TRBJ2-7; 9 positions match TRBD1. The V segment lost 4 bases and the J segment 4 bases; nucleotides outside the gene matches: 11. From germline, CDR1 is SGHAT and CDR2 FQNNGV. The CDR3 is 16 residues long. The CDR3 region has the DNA TGTGCCAGCAGCTCCCACCGGGACAGGGAGCCGTACGAGCAGTACTTC. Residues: CASSSHRDREPYEQYF.

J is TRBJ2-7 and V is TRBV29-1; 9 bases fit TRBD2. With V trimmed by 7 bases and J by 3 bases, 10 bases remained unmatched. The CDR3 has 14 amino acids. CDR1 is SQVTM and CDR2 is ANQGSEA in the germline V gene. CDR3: CSAAPTSGLYEQYF. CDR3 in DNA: TGCAGCGCTGCACCGACTAGCGGACTCTACGAGCAGTACTTC.

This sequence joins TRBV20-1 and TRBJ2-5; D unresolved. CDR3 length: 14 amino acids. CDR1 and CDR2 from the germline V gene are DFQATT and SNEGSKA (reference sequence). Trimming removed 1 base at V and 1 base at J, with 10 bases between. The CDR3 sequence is CSARVGYLQETQYF. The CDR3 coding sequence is TGCAGTGCTAGAGTTGGGTATCTCCAAGAGACCCAGTACTTC.

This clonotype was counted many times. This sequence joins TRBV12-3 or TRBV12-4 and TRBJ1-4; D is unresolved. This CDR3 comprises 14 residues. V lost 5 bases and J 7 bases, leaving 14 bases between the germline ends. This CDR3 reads CASSLGGAGEKLFF. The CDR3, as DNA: TGTGCCAGCAGTCTGGGCGGAGCCGGTGAAAAACTGTTTTTT.